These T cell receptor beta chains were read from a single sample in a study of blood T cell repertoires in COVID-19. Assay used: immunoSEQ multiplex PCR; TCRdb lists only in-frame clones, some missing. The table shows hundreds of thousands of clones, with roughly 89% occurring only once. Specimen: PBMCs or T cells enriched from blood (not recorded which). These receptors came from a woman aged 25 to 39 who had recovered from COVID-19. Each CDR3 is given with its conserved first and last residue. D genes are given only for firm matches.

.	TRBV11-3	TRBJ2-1	TGTGCCAGCAGCTTAGGGACAGACAACCTGTTCTTC	CASSLGTDNLFF
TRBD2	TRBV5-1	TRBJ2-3	TGCGCCAGCAGCGGCGGGAGATCCACAGATACGCAGTATTTT	CASSGGRSTDTQYF
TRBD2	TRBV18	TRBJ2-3	TGTGCCAGCTCACCATTCGGGGGGGCGGATACGCAGTATTTT	CASSPFGGADTQYF
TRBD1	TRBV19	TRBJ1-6	TGTGCCAGTAGTACCCTACGGACAGGGATTAGCAATTCACCCCTCCACTTT	CASSTLRTGISNSPLHF
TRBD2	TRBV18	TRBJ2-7	TGTGCCAGCTCACCCCTTCGACTAGCAGCTAGCCGACAGTACTTC	CASSPLRLAASRQYF
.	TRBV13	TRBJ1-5	TGTGCCAGCAGCTTAGCAGGGGTTAATCAGCCCCAGCATTTT	CASSLAGVNQPQHF
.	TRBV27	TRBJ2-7	TGTGCCAGCAGCAACACCCCGGGACACGGCGACTACGAGCAGTACTTC	CASSNTPGHGDYEQYF
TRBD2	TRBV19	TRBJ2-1	TGTGCCAGTAGTAGCAATAGCGGGAGTTTGAGCAATGAGCAGTTCTTC	CASSSNSGSLSNEQFF
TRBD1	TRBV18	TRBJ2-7	TGTGCCAGCTCACCACCTGGCAGGGGGTACGAGCAGTACTTC	CASSPPGRGYEQYF
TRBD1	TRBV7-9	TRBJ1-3	TGTGCCAGCAGCGCTACCGGACAGGACCTAAGAAACACCATATATTTT	CASSATGQDLRNTIYF
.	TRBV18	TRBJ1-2	TGTGCCAGCTCATCCAGGGGTGACGGCTACACCTTC	CASSSRGDGYTF
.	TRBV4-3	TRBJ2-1	TGCGCCAGCAGCCAAGATAGTCGGGCAGGGGTCCAGTTCTTC	CASSQDSRAGVQFF
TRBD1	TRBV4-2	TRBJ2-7	TGTGCCAGCAGCCAAGATGGGACAGGGGATGCAGAGCAGTACTTC	CASSQDGTGDAEQYF
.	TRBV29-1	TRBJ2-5	TGCAGCGTGGCGGGCCTCGGGTTGCAAGAGACCCAGTACTTC	CSVAGLGLQETQYF